A selection of T cell receptor beta chains follows, all from one sample in a study of CD8 T cells in ankylosing spondylitis. Each CDR3 protein is one row after TCRdb ran MiXCR on the 5' RACE reads. The table includes some 87,000 distinct CDR3 sequences, about 8.1% detected once. The sample was blood, either unsorted or a sorted T cell fraction (not recorded which). The receptors were gathered from a male donor with ankylosing spondylitis or in good health (not recorded which). Each CDR3 is given with its conserved first and last residue. The D gene is left open where the match is weak. Expanded clones are given a class, and other clones once, few, many or no size at all.

j_call	v_call	d_call	clone_size	cdr3_nt	cdr3_aa
TRBJ1-6	TRBV9	TRBD1	many	TGTGCCAGCAGCGCCGGACAGGGGGCCTCCTATAATTCACCCCTCCACTTT	CASSAGQGASYNSPLHF
TRBJ1-1	TRBV15	-	many	TGTGCCACCAGCAGAGATCTCCGGGAGAACACTGAAGCTTTCTTT	CATSRDLRENTEAFF
TRBJ1-2	TRBV20-1	TRBD1	many	TGCAGTGCTAGAGAAGACAGGGGGCATTACTATGGCTACACCTTC	CSAREDRGHYYGYTF
TRBJ2-1	TRBV6-5	TRBD2	many	TGTGCCAGCAGTTACAGACTAGCGGATAATGAGCAGTTCTTC	CASSYRLADNEQFF
TRBJ2-2	TRBV24-1	-	many	TGTGCCACCAGTGATTTTCTGTCATCGGAGCTGTTTTTT	CATSDFLSSELFF
TRBJ1-5	TRBV15	-	many	TGTGCCACCAGCATGGATAAGGGGGGCCGCAATCAGCCCCAGCATTTT	CATSMDKGGRNQPQHF
TRBJ1-1	TRBV12-3/TRBV12-4	-	many	TGTGCCAGCAGTACCGGGCTCACTGAAGCTTTCTTT	CASSTGLTEAFF
TRBJ2-7	TRBV27	TRBD2	many	TGTGCCAGCAGTTATAGCGGGGGTAATAACGAGCAGTACTTC	CASSYSGGNNEQYF
TRBJ2-5	TRBV5-1	-	many	TGCGCCAGCAGCTTCGATTTGACACCTCTACGAGAGACCCAGTACTTC	CASSFDLTPLRETQYF
TRBJ2-1	TRBV10-3	-	medium-sized	TGTGCCATCAGTGCCGAGGGGAAACACAATGAGCAGTTCTTC	CAISAEGKHNEQFF
TRBJ1-1	TRBV29-1	TRBD1	-	TGCAGCGTCCAAGGACAGGGGGCTGGTGAAGCTTTCTTT	CSVQGQGAGEAFF
TRBJ1-5	TRBV12-3/TRBV12-4	-	few	TGTGCCAGCAGTTTGACGGGGAATCAGTCCCAGCATTTT	CASSLTGNQSQHF
TRBJ1-6	TRBV19	-	few	TGTGCCAGTAGCCGGGGGCCTAAGGTGAATTCACCCCTCCACTTT	CASSRGPKVNSPLHF
TRBJ2-3	TRBV20-1	-	many	TGCAGTGCGCGGACAGTTGAGGATACGCAGTATTTT	CSARTVEDTQYF
TRBJ2-1	TRBV18	-	few	TGTGCCAGCTCACCGGACCGACACTCTACCTTCACCTACAATGAGCAGTTCTTC	CASSPDRHSTFTYNEQFF
TRBJ2-3	TRBV7-7	TRBD2	many	TGTGCTAGCACCCCGGGACTAGCGGGCACAGATACGCAGTATTTT	CASTPGLAGTDTQYF
TRBJ2-7	TRBV3-1	-	-	TGTGCCAGCAGCCAAGGCGGCACCTACGAGCAGTACTTC	CASSQGGTYEQYF
TRBJ2-1	TRBV6-5	TRBD1	-	TGTGCCAGCAGACAGGGGAACTCCTACAATGAGCAGTTCTTC	CASRQGNSYNEQFF
TRBJ2-2	TRBV28	-	many	TGTGCCAGCAAGCCTCAGGGGAACACCGGGGAGCTGTTTTTT	CASKPQGNTGELFF
TRBJ2-5	TRBV3-1	-	many	TGTGCCAGCAGCCACGCACTAGTTAAAGAGACCCAGTACTTC	CASSHALVKETQYF
TRBJ2-1	TRBV10-3	TRBD2	-	TGTGCCCTCAGTTCGACTAGCGGGGAATCCCTCTACTACAATGAGCAGTTCTTC	CALSSTSGESLYYNEQFF
TRBJ1-1	TRBV4-1	-	many	TGCGCCAGCAGCCAAGCGAGGGGCACTGAAGCTTTCTTT	CASSQARGTEAFF
TRBJ2-3	TRBV5-6	-	many	TGTGCCAGCAGCTTTAGTACGGGGGCCGGCACAGATACGCAGTATTTT	CASSFSTGAGTDTQYF
TRBJ1-6	TRBV12-3/TRBV12-4	TRBD1	many	TGTGCCAGCACCATGACAGGGATCAATTCACCCCTCCACTTT	CASTMTGINSPLHF
TRBJ2-3	TRBV5-6	TRBD2	-	TGTGCCAGCAGCTTTGATAGCGGGGGGCCAGATACGCAGTATTTT	CASSFDSGGPDTQYF
TRBJ2-7	TRBV3-1	TRBD2	few	TGTGCCAGCAGCCCAGAAGCGGGAGGGTACGAGCAGTACTTC	CASSPEAGGYEQYF
TRBJ2-1	TRBV3-1	-	many	TGTGCCAGCAGCCAAGGGGGTAGGGGGGGGGTCGGTAATGAGCAGTTCTTC	CASSQGGRGGVGNEQFF
TRBJ2-5	TRBV27	-	many	TGTGCCAGCAGCTTCGGGGGAGAAGAGACCCAGTACTTC	CASSFGGEETQYF
TRBJ2-3	TRBV12-3/TRBV12-4	TRBD1	-	TGTGCCAGCAGTAGAGGACAGGCCTACACAGATACGCAGTATTTT	CASSRGQAYTDTQYF
TRBJ1-3	TRBV5-1	-	many	TGCGCCAGCAGCTTGTTTTTGGACCTCTCTGGAAACACCATATATTTT	CASSLFLDLSGNTIYF
TRBJ2-5	TRBV7-9	-	many	TGTGCCAGCTCAAACGGGCGGGGGCCCCAAGAGACCCAGTACTTC	CASSNGRGPQETQYF
TRBJ2-5	TRBV6-2/TRBV6-3	-	-	TGTGCCAGCAGTACCGGGACGGGGGAAGAGGCCCAGTACTTC	CASSTGTGEEAQYF
TRBJ1-3	TRBV6-5	TRBD1	few	TGTGCCACTCACAGGGGAATATCGGCAATGGGAAACACCATATATTTT	CATHRGISAMGNTIYF
TRBJ1-5	TRBV6-1	-	many	TGTGCCACCATAGCCTGGGACAGCAATCAGCCCCAGCATTTT	CATIAWDSNQPQHF
TRBJ1-5	TRBV5-6	TRBD1	many	TGTGCCAGCAGTTTGACAGGGGGGGATCAGCCCCAGCATTTT	CASSLTGGDQPQHF
TRBJ2-3	TRBV3-1	-	-	TGTACCAGCAGCCAAGGCTGGTGGGGCCCAAAGGAAGATACGCAGTATTTT	CTSSQGWWGPKEDTQYF
TRBJ2-1	TRBV18	-	-	TGTGCCAGCTCACCACAGAATGAGCAGTTCTTC	CASSPQNEQFF
TRBJ1-1	TRBV19	-	many	TGTGCCAGTCAAGGGACGGGGAACACTGAAGCTTTCTTT	CASQGTGNTEAFF
TRBJ1-1	TRBV28	TRBD1	many	TGTGCCAGCAATTCCGGGACAGGGGGTATCATAAAAGCTGAAGCTTTCTTT	CASNSGTGGIIKAEAFF
TRBJ2-3	TRBV7-2	TRBD1	many	TGTGCCAGCAGCTTAGCGACAGGGGGTTTAGATACGCAGTATTTT	CASSLATGGLDTQYF
TRBJ2-3	TRBV7-3	TRBD1	-	TGTGCCAGCAGCCCCCGGACAGGGAACACAGATACGCAGTATTTT	CASSPRTGNTDTQYF
TRBJ2-7	TRBV20-1	-	many	TGCAGTGCACCACGCGGTTACGAGCAGTACTTC	CSAPRGYEQYF
TRBJ2-3	TRBV5-1	-	many	TGCGCCAGCAGCACGGATGAGGGGATTCCCACAGATACGCAGTATTTT	CASSTDEGIPTDTQYF
TRBJ1-1	TRBV6-6	-	many	TGTGCCAGCAGTCGGGAGGGGGGTTACACTGAAGCTTTCTTT	CASSREGGYTEAFF
TRBJ1-5	TRBV15	-	-	TGTGCCGCAGCGACGGCTCTCGGGACCAATCAGCCCCAGCATTTT	CAAATALGTNQPQHF
TRBJ1-1	TRBV6-1	-	many	TGTGCCAGCAGCCCTCGGTGGAACACTGAAGCTTTCTTT	CASSPRWNTEAFF
TRBJ2-7	TRBV20-1	-	many	TGCAGTGCTAGGGGATGGACGGGACCCCCGTACGAGCAGTACTTC	CSARGWTGPPYEQYF
TRBJ2-5	TRBV5-1	-	many	TGCGCCAGCAGCCCCGGACAGCCACAAGAGACCCAGTACTTC	CASSPGQPQETQYF
TRBJ2-2	TRBV7-3	-	many	TGCCCCAGGTCCGGGGAGCTGTTTTTT	CPRSGELFF
TRBJ2-7	TRBV20-1	-	many	TGCAGTGCATTTGACTACTCTGACGAGCAGTACTTC	CSAFDYSDEQYF
TRBJ2-3	TRBV5-1	TRBD2	few	TGCGCCAGCAGCTTGGAGCCCGGCGGGGGGGAAGCAGATACGCAGTATTTT	CASSLEPGGGEADTQYF
TRBJ2-3	TRBV2	-	few	TGTGCCAGCAGTGCGGAGGCCGGGGATACGCAGTATTTT	CASSAEAGDTQYF
TRBJ2-1	TRBV3-1	-	many	TGTGCCAGCAGCCCCGGGACACTTTACAATGAGCAGTTCTTC	CASSPGTLYNEQFF
TRBJ1-5	TRBV12-3/TRBV12-4	-	many	TGTGCCAGCAGACCTAGTAGCAATCAGCCCCAGCATTTT	CASRPSSNQPQHF
TRBJ2-5	TRBV29-1	-	-	TGCAGCGTTTTTGATCAGGGGGGGAGTGAGACCCAGTACTTC	CSVFDQGGSETQYF